This TCR beta chain derives from a study of OX40 agonist ivuxolimab in advanced cancers. About the research overall: At 0.01 to 10 mg/kg, ivuxolimab was administered intravenously to patients every 2 weeks. Study results and caveats: In the 0.1 to 3.0 mg/kg range, CD4+ and CD8+ blood T cells had expanded clonally by week 6.

About this clone: Its antigen is currently unknown.

The CDR3 is 15 residues long. CDR1 is SNHLY, CDR2 FYNNEI, per germline. V dropped 3 bases and J dropped 0; count of bases not matched to a gene: 1. Clones were sequenced by immunoSEQ multiplex PCR, and TCRdb holds only the in-frame ones, with some missing. Of over 35,000 clones listed, around nine tenths are singletons. The receptor comes from an adult with an advanced solid tumor such as melanoma, head and neck, liver or kidney cancer. Material: CD4+ or CD8+ T cells sorted from blood, obtained in a trial of the OX40 agonist ivuxolimab. V and J are TRBV2 and TRBJ1-3, with 8 bases fitting TRBD1. CDR3 loop: CASSDDRGSGNTIYF. CDR3 bases: TGTGCCAGCAGTGACGACAGGGGCTCTGGAAACACCATATATTTT.